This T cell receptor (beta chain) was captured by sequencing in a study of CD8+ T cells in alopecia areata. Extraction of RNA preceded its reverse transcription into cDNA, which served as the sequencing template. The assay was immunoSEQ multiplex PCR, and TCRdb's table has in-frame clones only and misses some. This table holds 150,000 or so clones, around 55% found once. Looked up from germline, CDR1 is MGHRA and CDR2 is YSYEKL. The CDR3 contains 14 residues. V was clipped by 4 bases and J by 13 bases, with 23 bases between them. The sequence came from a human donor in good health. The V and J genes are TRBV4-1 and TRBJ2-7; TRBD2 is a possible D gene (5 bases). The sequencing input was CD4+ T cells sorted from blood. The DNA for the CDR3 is TGCGCCAGCAGCCCGGGCCAAGGGCGAGGAGCGGAATACTTC. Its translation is CASSPGQGRGAEYF.